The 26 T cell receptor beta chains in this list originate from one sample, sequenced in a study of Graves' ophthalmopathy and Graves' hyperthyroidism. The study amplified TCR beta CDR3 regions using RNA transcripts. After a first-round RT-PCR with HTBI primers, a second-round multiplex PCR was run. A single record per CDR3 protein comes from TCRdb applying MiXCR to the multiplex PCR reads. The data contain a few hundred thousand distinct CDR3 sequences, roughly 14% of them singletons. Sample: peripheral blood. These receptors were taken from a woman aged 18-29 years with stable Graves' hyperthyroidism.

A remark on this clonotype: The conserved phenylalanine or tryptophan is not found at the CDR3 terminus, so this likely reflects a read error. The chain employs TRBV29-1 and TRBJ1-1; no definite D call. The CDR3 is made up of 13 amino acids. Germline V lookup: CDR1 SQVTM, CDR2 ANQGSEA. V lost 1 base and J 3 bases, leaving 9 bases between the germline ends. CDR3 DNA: TGCAGCGTTGAAGGCTCAGGAGACACTGAAGCTTTCTAT. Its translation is CSVEGSGDTEAFY.

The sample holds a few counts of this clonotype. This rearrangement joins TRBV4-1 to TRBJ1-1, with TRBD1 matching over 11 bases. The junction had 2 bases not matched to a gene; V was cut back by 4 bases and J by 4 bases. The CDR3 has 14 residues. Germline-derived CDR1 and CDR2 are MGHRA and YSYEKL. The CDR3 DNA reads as TGCGCCAGCAGCCGCGGGACAGGGGGCACTGAAGCTTTCTTT. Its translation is CASSRGTGGTEAFF.

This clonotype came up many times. In DNA form, the CDR3 reads TGTGCCAGCAGTTTATTCTCAGAGACCCAGTACTTC. Translating gives CASSLFSETQYF. The rearrangement uses TRBV12-3 or TRBV12-4 and TRBJ2-5; D is unresolved. The CDR3 sequence is 12 residues long. With 2 bases removed from V and 4 bases from J, the gap between germline ends came to 5 bases.

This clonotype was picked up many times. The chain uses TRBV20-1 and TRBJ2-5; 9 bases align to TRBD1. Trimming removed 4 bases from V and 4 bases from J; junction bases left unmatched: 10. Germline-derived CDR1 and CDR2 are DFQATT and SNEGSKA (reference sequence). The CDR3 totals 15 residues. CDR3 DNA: TGCAGTGCTACCCCAGGCGGACAGGGGAGAGAGACCCAGTACTTC. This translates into CSATPGGQGRETQYF.

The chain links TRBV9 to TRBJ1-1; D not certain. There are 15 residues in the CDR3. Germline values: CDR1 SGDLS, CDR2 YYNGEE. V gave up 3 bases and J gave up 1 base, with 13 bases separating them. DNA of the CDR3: TGTGCCAGCAGCGCTCATTCGACCGGGAACACTGAAGCTTTCTTT. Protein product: CASSAHSTGNTEAFF.

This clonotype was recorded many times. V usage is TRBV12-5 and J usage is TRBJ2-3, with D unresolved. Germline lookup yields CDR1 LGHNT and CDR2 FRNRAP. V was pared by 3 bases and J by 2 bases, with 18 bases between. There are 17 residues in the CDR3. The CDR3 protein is CASGFSLLPPTTDTQYF. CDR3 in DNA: TGTGCTAGTGGTTTCTCACTACTCCCCCCTACCACAGATACGCAGTATTTT.

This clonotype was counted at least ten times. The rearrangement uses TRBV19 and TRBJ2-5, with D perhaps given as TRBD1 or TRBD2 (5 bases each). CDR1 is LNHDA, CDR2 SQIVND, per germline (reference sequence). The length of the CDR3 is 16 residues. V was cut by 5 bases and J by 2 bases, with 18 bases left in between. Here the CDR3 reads CASSVRPGRIQETQYF. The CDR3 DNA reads TGTGCCAGTAGTGTCCGTCCGGGACGGATACAAGAGACCCAGTACTTC.

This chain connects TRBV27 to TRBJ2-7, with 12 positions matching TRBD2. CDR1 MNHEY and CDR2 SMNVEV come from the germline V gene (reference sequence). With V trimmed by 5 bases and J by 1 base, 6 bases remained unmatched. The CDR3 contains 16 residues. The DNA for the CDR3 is TGTGCCAGCAGTACTAGACTAGCGGGGGAGTCCTACGAGCAGTACTTC. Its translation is CASSTRLAGESYEQYF.

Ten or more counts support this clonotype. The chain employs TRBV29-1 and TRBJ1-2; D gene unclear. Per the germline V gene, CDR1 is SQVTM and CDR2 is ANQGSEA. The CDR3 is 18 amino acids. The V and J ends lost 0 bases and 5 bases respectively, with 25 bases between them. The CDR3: CSVEDRRQDAVSGYGYTF. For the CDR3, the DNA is TGCAGCGTTGAAGATCGGCGGCAGGACGCAGTTTCGGGGTATGGCTACACCTTC.

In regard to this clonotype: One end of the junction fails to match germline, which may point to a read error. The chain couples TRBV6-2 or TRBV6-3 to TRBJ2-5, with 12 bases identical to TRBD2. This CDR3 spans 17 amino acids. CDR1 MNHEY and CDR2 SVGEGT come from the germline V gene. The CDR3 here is CASSLHPSGGAPETRYF. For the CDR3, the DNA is TGTGCCAGCAGCCTACACCCTAGCGGGGGGGCCCCAGAGACCCGGTACTTC.

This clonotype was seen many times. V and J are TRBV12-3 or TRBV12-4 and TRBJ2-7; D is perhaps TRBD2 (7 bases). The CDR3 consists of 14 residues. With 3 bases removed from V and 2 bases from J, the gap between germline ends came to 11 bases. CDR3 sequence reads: CASSLAGATYEQYF. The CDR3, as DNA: TGTGCCAGCAGTTTGGCGGGGGCCACCTACGAGCAGTACTTC.

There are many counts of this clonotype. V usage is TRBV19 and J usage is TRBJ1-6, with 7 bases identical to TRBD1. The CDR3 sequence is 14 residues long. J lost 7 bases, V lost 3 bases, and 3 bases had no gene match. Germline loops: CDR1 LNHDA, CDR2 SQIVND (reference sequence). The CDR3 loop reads CASSMGTENSPLHF. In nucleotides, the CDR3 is TGTGCCAGTAGTATGGGGACAGAGAATTCACCCCTCCACTTT.

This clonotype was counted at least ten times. The CDR3 DNA reads TGTGCCAGTATGGGGTGGAGGGGGTCGTATGGGAACACTGAAGCTTTCTTT. Its protein product is CASMGWRGSYGNTEAFF. The chain has TRBV19 and TRBJ1-1; a possible D gene is TRBD1 (6 bases). This CDR3 spans 17 amino acids. Deletions cut 7 bases from V and 1 base from J, with 22 bases between. Germline V gene sequence: CDR1 LNHDA, CDR2 SQIVND (reference sequence).

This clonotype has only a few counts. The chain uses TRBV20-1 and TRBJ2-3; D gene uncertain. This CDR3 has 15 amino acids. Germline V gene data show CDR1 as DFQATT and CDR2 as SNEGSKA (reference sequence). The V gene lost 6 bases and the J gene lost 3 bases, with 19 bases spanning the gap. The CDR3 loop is CSAPEYGESTDTQYF. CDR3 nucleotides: TGCAGTGCACCCGAATATGGGGAAAGTACAGATACGCAGTATTTT.

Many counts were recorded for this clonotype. The CDR3 is CASSLLAGGFGTQYF. DNA of the CDR3: TGTGCCAGCAGTTTACTAGCGGGGGGGTTCGGGACCCAGTACTTC. The J gene is TRBJ2-5, the V gene TRBV27; 12 nucleotides line up with TRBD2. V shed 2 bases and J 7 bases; nucleotides not matched to a gene: 5. Germline V lookup: CDR1 MNHEY, CDR2 SMNVEV (reference sequence). CDR3 length: 15 amino acids.

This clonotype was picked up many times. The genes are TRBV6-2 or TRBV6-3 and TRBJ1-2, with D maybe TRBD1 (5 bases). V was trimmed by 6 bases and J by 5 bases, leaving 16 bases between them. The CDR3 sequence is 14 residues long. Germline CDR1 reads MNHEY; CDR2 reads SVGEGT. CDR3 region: CASRELGPLYGYTF. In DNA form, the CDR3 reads TGTGCCAGCAGGGAGCTGGGACCCCTTTATGGCTACACCTTC.

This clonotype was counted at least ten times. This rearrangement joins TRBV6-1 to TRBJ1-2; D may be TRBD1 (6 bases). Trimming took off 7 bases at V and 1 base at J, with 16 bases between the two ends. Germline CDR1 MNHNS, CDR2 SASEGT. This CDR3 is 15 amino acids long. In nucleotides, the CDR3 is TGTGCCAGCATTGAGGCCCCGGACAGTAACTATGGCTACACCTTC. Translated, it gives CASIEAPDSNYGYTF.

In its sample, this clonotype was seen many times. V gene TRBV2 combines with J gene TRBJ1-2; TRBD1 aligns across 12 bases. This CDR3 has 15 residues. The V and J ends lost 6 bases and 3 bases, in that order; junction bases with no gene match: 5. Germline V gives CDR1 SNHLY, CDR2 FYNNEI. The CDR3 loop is CASRPGQGADYGYTF. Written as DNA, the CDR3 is TGTGCCAGCAGGCCGGGACAGGGGGCTGACTATGGCTACACCTTC.

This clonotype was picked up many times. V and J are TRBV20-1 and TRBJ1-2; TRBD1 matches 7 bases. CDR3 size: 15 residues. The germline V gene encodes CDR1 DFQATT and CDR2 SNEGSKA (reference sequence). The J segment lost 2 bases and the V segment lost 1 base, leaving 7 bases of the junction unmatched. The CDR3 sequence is CSARASGTENYGYTF. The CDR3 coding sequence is TGCAGTGCTAGAGCTTCCGGGACAGAAAACTATGGCTACACCTTC.

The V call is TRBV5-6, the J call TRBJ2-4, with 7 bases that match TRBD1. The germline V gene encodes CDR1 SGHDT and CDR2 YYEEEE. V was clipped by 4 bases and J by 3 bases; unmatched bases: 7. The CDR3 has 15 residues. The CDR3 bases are TGTGCCAGCAGCCTCGACAGGGTTGGCAAAAACATTCAGTACTTC. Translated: CASSLDRVGKNIQYF.

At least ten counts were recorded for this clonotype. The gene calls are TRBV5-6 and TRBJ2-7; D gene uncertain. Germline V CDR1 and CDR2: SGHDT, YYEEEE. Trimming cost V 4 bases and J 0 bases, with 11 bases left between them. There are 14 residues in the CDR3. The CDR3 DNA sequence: TGTGCCAGCAGCCCCGACACCAACTCCTACGAGCAGTACTTC. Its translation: CASSPDTNSYEQYF.

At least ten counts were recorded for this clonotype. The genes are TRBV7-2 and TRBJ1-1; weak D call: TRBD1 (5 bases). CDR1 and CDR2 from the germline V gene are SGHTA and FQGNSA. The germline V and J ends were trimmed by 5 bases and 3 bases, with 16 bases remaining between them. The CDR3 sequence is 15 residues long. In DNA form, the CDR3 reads TGTGCCAGCAGCGGATTCAGGGACGGATACACTGAAGCTTTCTTT. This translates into CASSGFRDGYTEAFF.

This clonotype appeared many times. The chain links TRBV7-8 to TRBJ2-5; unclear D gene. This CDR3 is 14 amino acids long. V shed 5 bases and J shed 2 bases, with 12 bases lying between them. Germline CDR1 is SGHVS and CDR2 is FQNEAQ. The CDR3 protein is CASSPSPVQETQYF. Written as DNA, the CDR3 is TGTGCCAGCAGCCCCTCCCCCGTACAAGAGACCCAGTACTTC. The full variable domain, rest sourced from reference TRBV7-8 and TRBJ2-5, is GAGVSQSPRYKVAKRGQDVALRCDPISGHVSLFWYQQALGQGPEFLTYFQNEAQLDKSGLPSDRFFAERPEGSVSTLKIQRTQQEDSAVYLCASSPSPVQETQYFGPGTRLLVL.

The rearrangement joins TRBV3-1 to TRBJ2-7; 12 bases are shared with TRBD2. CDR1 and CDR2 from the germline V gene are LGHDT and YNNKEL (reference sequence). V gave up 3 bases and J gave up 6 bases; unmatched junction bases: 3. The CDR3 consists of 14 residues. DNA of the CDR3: TGTGCCAGCAGCCATCTAGCGGGGGGGCTCGAGCAGTACTTC. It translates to CASSHLAGGLEQYF.

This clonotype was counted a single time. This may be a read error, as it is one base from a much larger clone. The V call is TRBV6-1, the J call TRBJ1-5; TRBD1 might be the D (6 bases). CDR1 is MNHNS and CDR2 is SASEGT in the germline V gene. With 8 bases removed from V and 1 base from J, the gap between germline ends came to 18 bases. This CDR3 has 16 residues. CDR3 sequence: CASCKQGISSNQPQHF. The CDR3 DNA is TGTGCCAGCTGTAAACAGGGCATCTCGAGCAATCAGCCCCAGCATTTT.

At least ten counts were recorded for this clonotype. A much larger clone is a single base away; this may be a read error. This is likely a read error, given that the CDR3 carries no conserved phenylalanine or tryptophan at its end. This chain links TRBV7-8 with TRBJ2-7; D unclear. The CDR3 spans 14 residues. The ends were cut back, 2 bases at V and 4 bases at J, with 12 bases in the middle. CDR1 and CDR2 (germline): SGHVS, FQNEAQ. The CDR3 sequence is CASSLILAGYEQYL. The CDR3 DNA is TGTGCCAGCAGCTTAATTCTCGCTGGGTACGAGCAGTACCTC.